One T cell receptor beta chain is described in this entry. The clone's antigen remains unknown. No base quality values were provided; no much bigger clone lies one nucleotide off. The data belong to a study of T cell responses to AZD1222 COVID-19 vaccine (TCRdb year 2021). About the study as a whole: A total of under 250 trial participants underwent TCR sequencing, of whom around 210 had received two doses of AZD1222 and approximately 26 had received two doses of the MenACWY control vaccine. Enrollment into the trials was organized by age into subgroups of 18-55, 56-69 and 70-plus years, and those subgroups contained about 160, 30 and 59 TCR-sequenced participants, respectively.

The sample's time point label, decoded: about 28 days (+/-7) after the second vaccine dose. AZD1222 recipients given second doses at about 4 weeks or at about 12 weeks were pooled, since spike-specific TCR depth and breadth were not found to differ between the two schedules. Vaccinee samples came from UK trials COV001 and COV002, including a single-blind randomized controlled phase 2/3 trial of AZD1222 (ChAdOx1 nCoV-19) in healthy adults. For TCRbeta chain sequencing, PBMC samples from trial participants were taken at day 0 and at day 28 after the second dose. Study-wide findings and limitations: Reportedly, close to half of the unique spike-specific TCRs recognized epitopes lying outside the regions that are mutated in the B.1.351 and B.1.1.7 variants. The vaccine-associated CD4 TCRs covered the entire spike protein, and the dominant responses fell in regions 160-218 and 743-854. After two AZD1222 doses, both the breadth and the depth of spike-specific TCRs were significantly higher than at day 0 and than in MenACWY recipients. Participants were mostly white British, with more females than males. The authors suggested clonal diversity may have been underestimated. The 56-69-year group was small, and its depth increase did not reach significance, likely because of low power. Because no day 14 peak-response samples were available, repertoires were characterized only after the peak T cell response. Only five to seven AZD1222 recipients were SARS-CoV-2 seropositive at baseline, limiting conclusions about previously exposed vaccinees.

The CDR3 regions of human TCRbeta chains were analyzed by immunosequencing. Processing in the source paper ran as follows. Repertoire TCRs were checked for matches against a reference library of SARS-CoV-2-specific TCRs that had been generated using the MIRA antigen-specificity platform. Breadth was defined as the fraction of unique TCRs that were SARS-CoV-2-associated, and depth was defined as the fraction of total T cells that were SARS-CoV-2-associated. Using the MIRA data, each spike-specific TCR was assigned both to the spike region to which the TCR was reactive and to a CD4 or CD8 class. Log10-transformed breadth and depth values were compared by one-way ANOVA with Sidak's multiple comparisons tests. TCRdb holds this immuneACCESS table with in-frame rearrangements only. Some clones are missing; in checked studies, unresolved V genes explain under half, and the rest has no known cause. V, J and clone size are taken as reported in that table, and D and trimming were inferred from the DNA itself. Recorded for this sample are some 150,000 clones; roughly 90% of them occurred a single time. 2.5% to 4% of the sample lies in the top ten.

The receptor's source is an adult who received the AZD1222 COVID-19 vaccine. Sequencing was performed on peripheral blood, taken 28 days after the second AZD1222 dose.

The nucleotides read TGCGCCAGCAGCCAAGAAGAGGTAGGAACCATGAACACTGAAGCTTTCTTT. This encodes CASSQEEVGTMNTEAFF. The chain is encoded by TRBV4-3 joined to TRBJ1-1; a confident D gene designation cannot be given. CDR1 LGHNA and CDR2 YSLEER were looked up in the germline V gene. Between the V and J ends, shortened by 0 bases and 0 bases respectively, the junction contains 14 bases. Spanning cysteine to phenylalanine, the CDR3 consists of 17 amino acids. Left in the record is the CDR3 DNA by itself, 51 bases read in frame from the first base.